The 27 T cell receptor beta chains below were found in one sample sequenced in a study of blood T cell repertoires in COVID-19. Method: immunoSEQ multiplex PCR; TCRdb's copy keeps in-frame clones and lacks some. Of nearly 300,000 clones in the sample, 88% were seen once. The sample comprised peripheral blood. The receptor set was obtained from a woman aged 30 to 39 who had recovered from COVID-19.

The chain links TRBV19 to TRBJ2-4, with D maybe TRBD2 (6 bases). V was shortened by 5 bases and J by 0 bases, with 17 bases between the two germline ends. Germline CDR1 and CDR2: LNHDA and SQIVND (reference sequence). The CDR3 is 17 amino acids. The CDR3: CASSPEGWDLAKNIQYF. CDR3 nucleotides: TGTGCCAGTAGTCCGGAGGGTTGGGATTTAGCCAAAAACATTCAGTACTTC.

V usage is TRBV19 and J usage is TRBJ2-2; D not certain. Per germline, CDR1 LNHDA and CDR2 SQIVND (reference sequence). The CDR3 covers 14 residues. The ends were cut back, 6 bases at V and 2 bases at J, with 10 bases in the middle. CDR3: CASRSTFNTGELFF. DNA for the CDR3: TGTGCCAGTAGATCTACTTTTAACACCGGGGAGCTGTTTTTT.

The chain links TRBV11-2 to TRBJ2-7; D not resolved. The CDR3 sequence is 13 residues long. The V gene's germline CDR1 is SGHAT and CDR2 FQNNGV. Trimming removed 4 bases at V and 5 bases at J, with 12 bases between. The CDR3 reads CASSSARWDEQYF. CDR3 in DNA: TGTGCCAGCAGCTCGGCGCGGTGGGACGAGCAGTACTTC.

As concerns this clone: One end of the junction does not line up with germline, which may come from a read error. This sequence joins TRBV7-2 and TRBJ2-7; 8 bases line up with TRBD1. The CDR3 spans 12 residues. Germline V gene data show CDR1 as SGHTA and CDR2 as FQGNSA. In DNA form, the CDR3 reads TGTGCCAGCAGCTTAAGCCCGGACAGGGCGCACTTC. Its protein product is CASSLSPDRAHF.

The chain combines TRBV5-4 with TRBJ2-6; D is possibly TRBD2 (5 bases). Germline V gene sequence: CDR1 SGHNT, CDR2 YYREEE (reference sequence). V shed 6 bases and J shed 3 bases, with 10 bases lying between them. The CDR3 is 14 residues long. The CDR3 bases are TGTGCCAGCATAAAGGACTTTGGGGCCAACGTCCTGACTTTC. The encoded protein is CASIKDFGANVLTF.

This clone came up once. The chain joins TRBV13 to TRBJ1-2; D might be TRBD1 (5 bases). V shed 0 bases and J shed 6 bases, with 8 bases lying between them. The CDR3 loop spans 13 amino acids. CDR1 PRHDT and CDR2 FYEKMQ come from the germline V gene (reference sequence). CDR3 region: CASSLGRVDGYTF. CDR3 coding DNA: TGTGCCAGCAGCTTAGGCAGGGTGGATGGCTACACCTTC.

The J gene is TRBJ1-3, the V gene TRBV29-1, with D perhaps matching TRBD1 (6 bases). Between the trimmed V and J ends, which lost 4 bases and 2 bases, there was a span of 12 bases. Germline CDR1 SQVTM, CDR2 ANQGSEA. CDR3 length: 14 residues. CDR3 region: CSVGFSGAGNTIYF. CDR3 in DNA: TGCAGCGTTGGATTTTCAGGGGCTGGAAACACCATATATTTT.

The rearrangement joins TRBV11-2 to TRBJ2-7; D gene ambiguous. The CDR3 covers 15 residues. V lost 7 bases to trimming and J lost 2 bases, with 18 bases between them. The germline CDR1 and CDR2 sequences are SGHAT and FQNNGV. The CDR3 protein is CASMPNPDWTYEQYF. The CDR3 bases are TGTGCCAGCATGCCAAACCCCGACTGGACCTACGAGCAGTACTTC.

The CDR3 reads CASRTAGETQYF. CDR3 sequence (DNA): TGTGCCAGCAGGACAGCGGGAGAGACCCAGTACTTC. The rearrangement uses TRBV2 and TRBJ2-5; tentatively, D is TRBD2 (6 bases). V was trimmed by 6 bases and J by 4 bases, leaving 9 bases between them. The CDR3 runs to 12 residues. The germline V gene encodes CDR1 SNHLY and CDR2 FYNNEI. The variable domain in full, with the rest retrieved from reference TRBV2 and TRBJ2-5, is EPEVTQTPSHQVTQMGQEVILRCVPISNHLYFYWYRQILGQKVEFLVSFYNNEISEKSEIFDDQFSVERPDGSNFTLKIRSTKLEDSAMYFCASRTAGETQYFGPGTRLLVL.

The chain links TRBV9 to TRBJ2-7; tentative D call: TRBD2 (6 bases). This CDR3 has 15 residues. Germline V CDR1 and CDR2: SGDLS, YYNGEE. The germline V and J ends were trimmed by 3 bases and 5 bases, with 18 bases remaining between them. The CDR3 coding sequence is TGTGCCAGCAGCGCCTCGTGGAGGGCCACGAACGAGCAGTACTTC. Translated: CASSASWRATNEQYF.

The gene calls are TRBV19 and TRBJ1-2, with 7 bases lining up with TRBD1. CDR3 size: 15 residues. Germline V gene sequence: CDR1 LNHDA, CDR2 SQIVND (reference sequence). J lost 1 base, V lost 5 bases, and 7 bases had no gene match. CDR3 residues: CASSLWTGSNYGYTF. In DNA form, the CDR3 reads TGTGCCAGTAGTCTCTGGACAGGAAGTAACTATGGCTACACCTTC.

This clone was observed a few times. The gene calls are TRBV7-3 and TRBJ2-7; the D gene is possibly TRBD2 (5 bases). The V gene lost 2 bases and the J gene lost 2 bases, with 16 bases spanning the gap. CDR1 SGHTA and CDR2 FQGTGA come from the germline V gene. The CDR3 has 16 residues. CDR3 bases: TGTGCCAGCAGCTTAGAGGCTTCCGCGGGCCCCTACGAGCAGTACTTC. Its translation: CASSLEASAGPYEQYF.

J is TRBJ1-6 and V is TRBV5-1; 11 bases line up with TRBD1. Germline values: CDR1 SGHRS, CDR2 YFSETQ. The CDR3 is 16 amino acids. The junction had 2 bases not matched to a gene; V was cut back by 0 bases and J by 6 bases. CDR3 in amino acids: CASSLAGTGGNSPLHF. In nucleotides, the CDR3 is TGCGCCAGCAGCTTGGCCGGGACAGGGGGTAATTCACCCCTCCACTTT.

The chain combines TRBV28 with TRBJ2-6, with D maybe TRBD1 (6 bases). The CDR3 totals 16 residues. V shed 3 bases and J shed 0 bases, with 9 bases lying between them. Germline assignment: CDR1 MDHEN and CDR2 SYDVKM. CDR3 region: CASSLGQISGANVLTF. CDR3 nucleotide sequence: TGTGCCAGCAGTTTGGGACAAATCTCTGGGGCCAACGTCCTGACTTTC.

This chain uses TRBV6-1 with TRBJ2-7, with TRBD2 as a possible D gene (5 bases). The germline V gene has CDR1 MNHNS and CDR2 SASEGT. The CDR3 covers 13 residues. V was shortened by 2 bases and J by 6 bases, with 11 bases between the two germline ends. The CDR3 region has the DNA TGTGCCAGCAGTGAATTGAGGGCAGGCGAGCAGTACTTC. Its translation is CASSELRAGEQYF.

The chain has TRBV7-2 and TRBJ2-2; TRBD2 matches 10 bases. The CDR3 loop spans 17 amino acids. Germline CDR1 reads SGHTA; CDR2 reads FQGNSA. The junction had 6 bases not matched to a gene; V was cut back by 4 bases and J by 1 base. The CDR3 DNA sequence: TGTGCCAGCAGCTCCACCCCTAGCGGGGGGAACACCGGGGAGCTGTTTTTT. The encoded protein is CASSSTPSGGNTGELFF.

The CDR3 here is CASSGIRQGLDYGYTF. The DNA for the CDR3 is TGTGCCAGCAGTGGGATCAGACAGGGATTGGACTATGGCTACACCTTC. The chain is built from TRBV6-1 and TRBJ1-2, with TRBD1 matching over 7 bases. The V gene end was trimmed by 4 bases and the J gene end by 3 bases; junction bases not matched to a gene: 11. Germline CDR1 MNHNS, CDR2 SASEGT. The CDR3 has 16 residues.

The chain carries TRBV19 and TRBJ2-5, with a possible D match to TRBD1 (6 bases). This CDR3 has 15 amino acids. Trimming removed 6 bases from V and 3 bases from J, with 17 bases in between. Germline V lookup: CDR1 LNHDA, CDR2 SQIVND (reference sequence). CDR3 DNA: TGTGCCAGTAGCCCGAGAACAGGGACCAAAGAGACCCAGTACTTC. Residues: CASSPRTGTKETQYF.

The chain is built from TRBV7-2 and TRBJ1-5, with unresolved D. Germline V lookup: CDR1 SGHTA, CDR2 FQGNSA. V lost 1 base, J lost 11 bases, and 9 bases lay in between. The CDR3 runs to 12 residues. The CDR3 DNA reads as TGTGCCAGCAGCTTAGGACGGGAGACCCAGCATTTT. Protein sequence: CASSLGRETQHF.

The chain combines TRBV5-1 with TRBJ1-2; D might be TRBD1 (5 bases). Trimming removed 4 bases from V and 0 bases from J, with 16 bases in between. The CDR3 is 16 amino acids. Germline assignment: CDR1 SGHRS and CDR2 YFSETQ. CDR3 coding DNA: TGCGCCAGCAGCCCCGCCGCAGGGATAACTAACTATGGCTACACCTTC. Translation: CASSPAAGITNYGYTF.

This chain joins TRBV29-1 and TRBJ2-7, with 8 bases that match TRBD1. V was clipped by 3 bases and J by 4 bases; unmatched bases: 5. CDR1 SQVTM and CDR2 ANQGSEA come from the germline V gene. This CDR3 has 13 amino acids. This CDR3 reads CSVDPGGGYEQYF. The DNA for the CDR3 is TGCAGCGTTGATCCAGGGGGCGGTTACGAGCAGTACTTC.

V usage is TRBV23-1 and J usage is TRBJ2-3; TRBD2 matches at 8 bases. TRBV23-1 is marked as an open reading frame, function uncertain. After removal of 7 bases from V and 2 bases from J, the junction contained 20 bases not matched to a gene. The CDR3 spans 19 residues. This CDR3 reads CASTRPSGGLEGVTDTQYF. CDR3 sequence (DNA): TGCGCCAGCACCCGCCCTTCGGGGGGGCTAGAAGGGGTCACAGATACGCAGTATTTT.

The chain is built from TRBV11-3 and TRBJ2-2, with 7 bases fitting TRBD1. The V gene's germline CDR1 is SGHNT and CDR2 YENEEA. V lost 0 bases, J lost 7 bases, and 5 bases stayed unmatched. The CDR3 length is 15 residues. In DNA form, the CDR3 reads TGTGCCAGCAGCTTAGAGACAGGGATGAACGGGGAGCTGTTTTTT. It translates to CASSLETGMNGELFF.

This chain connects TRBV9 to TRBJ2-5, with TRBD1 matching over 7 bases. The germline V gene encodes CDR1 SGDLS and CDR2 YYNGEE. The CDR3 length is 15 residues. J gave up 1 base and V 3 bases, and 6 bases lay outside the gene matches. The CDR3 sequence is CASSGRDRFQETQYF. CDR3 nucleotide sequence: TGTGCCAGCAGCGGCCGGGACAGATTCCAAGAGACCCAGTACTTC.

This sequence joins TRBV3-1 (or the pseudogene TRBV3-2) and TRBJ2-5; D is perhaps TRBD2 (6 bases). The V end lost 4 bases, the J end lost 2 bases, and 11 bases lay between the germline ends. This CDR3 comprises 14 residues. CDR1 and CDR2 (germline): LGHDT, YNNKEL (reference sequence). CDR3 protein: CASSPGGVQETQYF. The DNA for the CDR3 is TGTGCCAGCAGCCCCGGAGGGGTACAAGAGACCCAGTACTTC.

This clone was counted between two and nine times. The chain links TRBV2 to TRBJ2-7; the match to TRBD2 covers 8 bases. Germline V gene data show CDR1 as SNHLY and CDR2 as FYNNEI. CDR3 size: 13 residues. V lost 11 bases and J lost 3; bases outside the gene matches: 9. The CDR3 region is CAGQRGPSYEQYF. DNA of the CDR3: TGTGCCGGTCAGCGGGGGCCGAGCTACGAGCAGTACTTC.

The chain combines TRBV4-1 with TRBJ2-7, with TRBD2 matching 8 bases. V was pared by 4 bases and J by 0 bases, with 5 bases of the junction left unmatched. Germline CDR1 reads MGHRA; CDR2 reads YSYEKL. The CDR3 consists of 15 residues. The CDR3, as DNA: TGCGCCAGCAGCCGGAGCGGGGGACCCTCCTACGAGCAGTACTTC. It is translated as CASSRSGGPSYEQYF.